The 25 T cell receptor beta chains presented below share a single source sample, sequenced in a study of CD8 T cells in Susac syndrome. RNA was extracted with the RNeasy kit, and a quantity of about 0.45 to 1 ug was reverse transcribed using random hexamers. TCRdb re-derived calls from the immunoSEQ multiplex PCR reads in MiXCR, one entry per CDR3 protein. The data show some 180,000 distinct CDR3 sequences, over 85% seen once. Specimen: CD4+ T cells from PBMCs. The receptor source for this set is a human donor in good health.

The chain combines TRBV19 with TRBJ1-5, with D unclear. The CDR3 totals 13 residues. Germline V lookup: CDR1 LNHDA, CDR2 SQIVND (reference sequence). The germline V and J ends were trimmed by 3 bases and 6 bases, with 9 bases remaining between them. CDR3 loop: CASSITDGQPQHF. The CDR3 nucleotides are TGTGCCAGTAGTATTACAGATGGTCAGCCCCAGCATTTT.

This chain connects TRBV29-1 to TRBJ2-3; D is unclear. V gave up 5 bases and J gave up 6 bases, with 21 bases separating them. Germline assignment: CDR1 SQVTM and CDR2 ANQGSEA. The CDR3 runs 15 residues. CDR3 coding DNA: TGCAGCGTTAACCCTAAGGGTGGGGAACGCGATACGCAGTATTTT. This encodes CSVNPKGGERDTQYF.

This clonotype was seen a handful of times. The rearrangement uses TRBV5-6 and TRBJ1-6; the D gene is possibly TRBD1 (5 bases). The germline V and J ends were trimmed by 5 bases and 7 bases, with 13 bases remaining between them. In germline, CDR1 is SGHDT, CDR2 YYEEEE. The CDR3 length is 14 residues. CDR3 protein: CASSLAGPNSPLHF. Written as DNA, the CDR3 is TGTGCCAGCAGTCTAGCAGGGCCAAATTCACCCCTCCACTTT.

The V call is TRBV9, the J call TRBJ1-2; 7 nucleotides align to TRBD1. J lost 7 bases, V lost 7 bases, and 7 bases had no gene match. The CDR3 runs to 12 residues. From germline, CDR1 is SGDLS and CDR2 YYNGEE. CDR3 residues: CASLGQSGGYTF. The DNA for the CDR3 is TGTGCCAGCCTGGGACAGTCCGGTGGCTACACCTTC.

V usage is TRBV12-3 or TRBV12-4 and J usage is TRBJ1-2; no reliable D call. The CDR3 runs to 11 residues. Trimming stripped 5 bases from V and 8 bases from J, with 9 bases between. CDR3 in DNA: TGTGCCAGCAGTCTGACAATGGGCTACACCTTC. Amino acids: CASSLTMGYTF.

The rearrangement uses TRBV7-9 and TRBJ2-6; TRBD1 matches at 8 bases. The CDR3 is 16 residues long. Per germline, CDR1 SEHNR and CDR2 FQNEAQ (reference sequence). The ends lost 3 bases at V and 6 bases at J; junction bases unmatched: 7. CDR3 in DNA: TGTGCCAGCAGCTTGGACAGGGCCCATGCGGCCAACGTCCTGACTTTC. Its translation is CASSLDRAHAANVLTF.

The CDR3 loop is CASSYGYGYTF. The DNA for the CDR3 is TGTGCCAGCAGTTACGGCTATGGCTACACCTTC. The chain employs TRBV6-6 and TRBJ1-2; D is uncertain. V lost 2 bases, J lost 4 bases, and 2 bases lay in between. CDR1 is MNHNY and CDR2 is SVGAGI in the germline V gene (reference sequence). This CDR3 is built from 11 residues.

The V and J genes are TRBV19 and TRBJ1-1; 8 bases line up with TRBD1. The CDR3 contains 13 residues. The germline CDR1 and CDR2 sequences are LNHDA and SQIVND (reference sequence). J lost 4 bases, V lost 6 bases, and 4 bases had no gene match. In nucleotides, the CDR3 is TGTGCCAGTAGAAAGGACAGGGCCACTGAAGCTTTCTTT. The encoded protein is CASRKDRATEAFF. Looking up the rest from reference TRBV19 and TRBJ1-1 gives the full variable domain: DGGITQSPKYLFRKEGQNVTLSCEQNLNHDAMYWYRQDPGQGLRLIYYSQIVNDFQKGDIAEGYSVSREKKESFPLTVTSAQKNPTAFYLCASRKDRATEAFFGQGTRLTVV.

The gene calls are TRBV4-3 and TRBJ2-7; maybe TRBD2 (7 bases). The V gene's germline CDR1 is LGHNA and CDR2 YSLEER. Trimming pared 4 bases from V and 4 bases from J, leaving 17 bases between. The CDR3 extends over 15 amino acids. The CDR3 coding sequence is TGCGCCAGCAGCCCACCCTTGGGGGGGCCGTACGAGCAGTACGTC. Translating it yields CASSPPLGGPYEQYV.

The chain is built from TRBV20-1 and TRBJ2-4, with TRBD2 matching 8 bases. The CDR3 sequence is 15 residues long. Germline trimming cut 7 bases from V and 4 bases from J; bases unmatched to any gene: 12. The germline V gene has CDR1 DFQATT and CDR2 SNEGSKA (reference sequence). CDR3 loop: CSVMIAGGPKNIQYF. The CDR3 DNA reads as TGCAGTGTTATGATTGCGGGGGGACCGAAAAACATTCAGTACTTC.

The CDR3 reads CASSLATLGEKLFF. The CDR3 DNA is TGTGCCAGCAGCTTAGCGACTCTAGGTGAAAAACTGTTTTTT. This chain connects TRBV7-8 to TRBJ1-4; D remains unclear. In germline, CDR1 is SGHVS, CDR2 FQNEAQ. Trimming stripped 0 bases from V and 7 bases from J, with 9 bases between. The CDR3 covers 14 residues.

The chain uses TRBV7-3 and TRBJ2-6, with a tentative D call TRBD1 (5 bases). The V gene's germline CDR1 is SGHTA and CDR2 FQGTGA. Trimming took off 5 bases at V and 0 bases at J, with 8 bases between the two ends. The CDR3 is made up of 15 amino acids. The CDR3 reads CASSRDSSGANVLTF. The CDR3, as DNA: TGTGCCAGCAGCCGTGACAGCTCTGGGGCCAACGTCCTGACTTTC.

This chain connects TRBV11-2 to TRBJ2-6; no clear D. V gave up 1 base and J gave up 4 bases, with 14 bases separating them. Germline V lookup: CDR1 SGHAT, CDR2 FQNNGV. The CDR3 is made up of 17 amino acids. The CDR3 spells CASSLGPPISGANVLTF. DNA of the CDR3: TGTGCCAGCAGCTTAGGGCCCCCTATCTCCGGGGCCAACGTCCTGACTTTC.

The chain combines TRBV6-6 with TRBJ2-3; a possible D gene is TRBD1 (6 bases). Germline-derived CDR1 and CDR2 are MNHNY and SVGAGI (reference sequence). The CDR3 has 14 amino acids. Trimming stripped 5 bases from V and 3 bases from J, with 12 bases between. The CDR3 protein is CASSTGSWTDTQYF. The CDR3 DNA reads TGTGCCAGCAGTACAGGGAGTTGGACAGATACGCAGTATTTT.

As DNA, the CDR3 is TGTGCCAGCAGCGAGCAACCGCGGGGTAACTATGGCTACACCTTC. Its translation: CASSEQPRGNYGYTF. The chain combines TRBV4-2 with TRBJ1-2; D is ambiguous. There are 15 residues in the CDR3. Trimming shortened V by 5 bases and J by 1 base, and 14 bases separated the two germline ends. The germline gives CDR1 LGHNA, CDR2 YNFKEQ.

This sequence joins TRBV2 and TRBJ1-2; D gene uncertain. Germline V gives CDR1 SNHLY, CDR2 FYNNEI. This CDR3 is built from 13 residues. Trimming shortened V by 6 bases and J by 7 bases, and 15 bases separated the two germline ends. The CDR3 DNA reads TGTGCCAGCAGCCTAGCTCTATTCGGTGGCTACACCTTC. Protein sequence: CASSLALFGGYTF.

The genes are TRBV12-5 and TRBJ2-1; D gene unclear. With 2 bases removed from V and 0 bases from J, the gap between germline ends came to 5 bases. The CDR3 is made up of 14 amino acids. Germline CDR1 and CDR2: LGHNT and FRNRAP. CDR3 in DNA: TGTGCTAGTGGTTTGACCACCTCCTACAATGAGCAGTTCTTC. Translating gives CASGLTTSYNEQFF. Complete variable domain (other parts from reference TRBV12-5 and TRBJ2-1): DARVTQTPRHKVTEMGQEVTMRCQPILGHNTVFWYRQTMMQGLELLAYFRNRAPLDDSGMPKDRFSAEMPDATLATLKIQPSEPRDSAVYFCASGLTTSYNEQFFGPGTRLTVL.

The chain employs TRBV3-1 and TRBJ1-1, with D possibly TRBD1 on 6 matching bases. V lost 2 bases and J lost 10, with 14 bases in between. The CDR3 runs 13 residues. Germline V gene sequence: CDR1 LGHDT, CDR2 YNNKEL (reference sequence). CDR3: CASSQTGRATAFF. The CDR3 region has the DNA TGTGCCAGCAGCCAAACAGGGAGGGCTACAGCTTTCTTT.

This chain connects TRBV18 to TRBJ2-2; tentative D call: TRBD1 (5 bases). V lost 6 bases to trimming and J lost 1 base, with 9 bases between them. This CDR3 spans 14 amino acids. Germline V lookup: CDR1 KGHSH, CDR2 LQKENI. The CDR3, as DNA: TGTGCCAGCTCCCAGGGTCGGAACACCGGGGAGCTGTTTTTT. It yields the protein CASSQGRNTGELFF. The full variable domain, in which reference TRBV18 and TRBJ2-2 provide the parts outside the CDR3, is NAGVMQNPRHLVRRRGQEARLRCSPMKGHSHVYWYRQLPEEGLKFMVYLQKENIIDESGMPKERFSAEFPKEGPSILRIQQVVRGDSAAYFCASSQGRNTGELFFGEGSRLTVL.

V gene TRBV7-2 combines with J gene TRBJ2-7, with D maybe TRBD2 (6 bases). The CDR3 has 14 amino acids. Germline V CDR1 and CDR2: SGHTA, FQGNSA. Trimming pared 1 base from V and 2 bases from J, leaving 9 bases between. The CDR3 sequence: CASSLGSGPYEQYF. The DNA of the CDR3 is TGTGCCAGCAGCTTAGGTAGCGGCCCCTACGAGCAGTACTTC.

The J gene is TRBJ1-2, the V gene TRBV29-1, with D perhaps TRBD1 (5 bases). The CDR3 totals 12 residues. In germline, CDR1 is SQVTM, CDR2 ANQGSEA. V was cut by 3 bases and J by 8 bases, with 13 bases left in between. The CDR3 DNA follows: TGCAGCGTTGATATGGGGGTACACGGCTACACCTTC. Its translation is CSVDMGVHGYTF. Combining the CDR3 with reference TRBV29-1 and TRBJ1-2 gives the whole variable domain SAVISQKPSRDICQRGTSLTIQCQVDSQVTMMFWYRQQPGQSLTLIATANQGSEATYESGFVIDKFPISRPNLTFSTLTVSNMSPEDSSIYLCSVDMGVHGYTFGSGTRLTVV.

CDR3 sequence: CASSEVNHAEGYTF. The CDR3 DNA follows: TGTGCCAGCAGTGAAGTCAACCACGCGGAGGGCTACACCTTC. The rearrangement links TRBV6-1 to TRBJ1-2; D gene uncertain. CDR1 is MNHNS and CDR2 is SASEGT in the germline V gene. V lost 1 base and J 8 bases, leaving 14 bases between the germline ends. This CDR3 comprises 14 residues.

This clonotype was counted a single time. At one of its ends the junction is not consistent with the germline gene, which may arise from a read error. V usage is TRBV7-7 and J usage is TRBJ2-5; unclear D gene. The CDR3 contains 17 residues. CDR1 is SSHAT and CDR2 is FNYEAQ in the germline V gene (reference sequence). Written as DNA, the CDR3 is TGTGCTAGCAGCTTAGAAGGCCCTTCTCTCTGGGGTGAGACCCAGTACTTC. It translates to CASSLEGPSLWGETQYF. Full variable domain (rest looked up from reference TRBV7-7 and TRBJ2-5): GAGVSQSPRYKVTKRGQDVTLRCDPISSHATLYWYQQALGQGPEFLTYFNYEAQPDKSGLPSDRFSAERPEGSISTLTIQRTEQRDSAMYRCASSLEGPSLWGETQYFGPGTRLLVL.

The chain recombines TRBV5-1 with TRBJ1-3; D gene ambiguous. From germline, CDR1 is SGHRS and CDR2 YFSETQ. The CDR3 sequence is 16 residues long. The V and J ends lost 0 bases and 0 bases respectively, with 10 bases between them. As DNA, the CDR3 is TGCGCCAGCAGCTTGGCAGGCAGAACCTCTGGAAACACCATATATTTT. Amino acid sequence: CASSLAGRTSGNTIYF.

V gene TRBV3-1 combines with J gene TRBJ1-2, with TRBD1 as a possible D gene (5 bases). There are 16 residues in the CDR3. CDR1 and CDR2 (germline): LGHDT, YNNKEL (reference sequence). Trimming took 4 bases from V and 1 from J, leaving 16 bases between them. CDR3 loop: CASSPFGGENNYGYTF. The DNA of the CDR3 is TGTGCCAGCAGCCCCTTTGGAGGGGAGAATAACTATGGCTACACCTTC.